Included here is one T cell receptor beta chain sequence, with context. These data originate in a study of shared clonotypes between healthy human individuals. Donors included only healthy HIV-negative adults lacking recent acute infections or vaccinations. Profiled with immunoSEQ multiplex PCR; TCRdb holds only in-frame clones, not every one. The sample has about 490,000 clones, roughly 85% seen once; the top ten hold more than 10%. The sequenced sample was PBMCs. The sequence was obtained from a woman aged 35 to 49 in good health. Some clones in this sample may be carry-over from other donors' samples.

Here the CDR3 reads CASSIGRTYEQYF. The DNA for the CDR3 is TGTGCCAGTAGTATCGGTAGAACCTACGAGCAGTACTTC. The rearrangement uses TRBV19 and TRBJ2-7; D unclear. CDR3 length: 13 residues. V shed 3 bases and J shed 2 bases, with 8 bases lying between them. From germline, CDR1 is LNHDA and CDR2 SQIVND (reference sequence).